This T cell receptor (beta chain) derives from a study of shared clonotypes between healthy human individuals (TCRdb year 2020). At the level of the whole study: A few men and two women, aged 18 to 49 years, made up the cohort. To estimate repertoire size and how much clonotype sharing occurs between individuals, the study deeply sequenced the blood TCR repertoires of several healthy adults. Leukapheresis yielded between about 0.8 and 8.9 billion PBMCs per donor. To increase sequencing depth and limit assay-specific biases, different laboratories used diverse techniques to prepare libraries and sequence TCR repertoires. The study at large found these results: The genetic and exposure-history diversity represented was limited by the small number of donors. Pairwise subsampling led to the expectation that sequencing depth would affect the degree of clonotype sharing among donors. Sampling was restricted to blood, and TCR repertoires in tissue are likely to differ from TCR repertoires in blood.

Healthy HIV-negative adults with no recently reported acute infections or vaccinations were included as donors. Every donor was a Caucasian adult living in Nashville, Tennessee, USA. In the unsorted samples, 70 million to 95 million PBMCs were counted, and genomic DNA was extracted using the QIAamp DNA Blood Mini kit. After blood collection by leukapheresis, PBMCs were isolated using Ficoll-Histopaque density gradient centrifugation and then cryopreserved in the vapor phase of liquid nitrogen. As regards this clone: Its antigen is still unknown. No base-level quality is on record; no much larger clone is a single base apart.

TCR CDR3 regions were amplified from genomic DNA by multiplex PCR using the deep immunoSEQ assay. Extracted genomic DNA from each cell subset was spread evenly across all wells of several immunoSEQ 96-well plates, with each plate serving as a replicate. For unsorted PBMC, approximately 290 ng of genomic DNA, equivalent to around 33,000 T cell genomes, went into each replicate PCR. Ten immunoSEQ deep assay plates were used to sequence the unsorted PBMC genomic DNA. Purified libraries were measured with a Qubit 3.0 fluorometer, size-checked on a Bioanalyzer 2100, and measured again with the KAPA Library Quantification kit. Every immunoSEQ 96-well plate was sequenced on a separate single-read 150-cycle Illumina NextSeq 550 flow cell. On the authors' methods: Because the immunoSEQ output included only junctional sequences and no quality scores, the filtering could not be the same as the filtering used for full-length reads. To assign V/J genes and CDR3, sequences were annotated using PyIR, a Python wrapper for IgBLAST v1.9, with IMGT germline references. Any read was removed if the V/J assignment was weak (E-value above 1e-6), the CDR3 was missing, or the read contained stop codons, out-of-frame junctions, or ambiguous translated residues. A V3J clonotype was defined by an identical inferred V gene, J gene, and CDR3 amino acid sequence. Percentage overlap between repertoires was computed as shared unique clonotypes divided by the size of the smaller repertoire. Repertoire richness was assessed with RTK rarefaction, the Chao1 estimator, and Recon v2.1 estimates of unobserved clonotypes. In its TCRdb copy, this immuneACCESS table keeps in-frame sequences only and misses some clones. Where compared with another copy, unresolved V genes explain less than half of these, and the others have no known cause. D and trimming come from the DNA, and the V and J calls and clone size come from that table. For this sample the table gives 450,000 to 550,000 clones, of which more than 65% were detected only once. The biggest ten clones account for under 15% of the sample.

Spanning cysteine to phenylalanine, the CDR3 consists of 12 amino acids. This entry keeps only the CDR3 DNA: 36 bases, framed from base 1. V ends up 5 bases short and J 2 bases short, with an unmatched junction base count of 0. According to the germline V gene, CDR1 reads SGHRS and CDR2 reads YFSETQ. This clonotype was sampled from a woman in her 40s in good health. Some clones in this sample may be carry-over from other donors' samples. Specimen: PBMCs. The sequence joins TRBV5-1 to TRBJ2-7; 8 bases in between match TRBD1. The CDR3 amino acid sequence is: CASRQGAYEQYF. The nucleotide sequence is TGCGCCAGCAGACAGGGGGCCTACGAGCAGTACTTC.